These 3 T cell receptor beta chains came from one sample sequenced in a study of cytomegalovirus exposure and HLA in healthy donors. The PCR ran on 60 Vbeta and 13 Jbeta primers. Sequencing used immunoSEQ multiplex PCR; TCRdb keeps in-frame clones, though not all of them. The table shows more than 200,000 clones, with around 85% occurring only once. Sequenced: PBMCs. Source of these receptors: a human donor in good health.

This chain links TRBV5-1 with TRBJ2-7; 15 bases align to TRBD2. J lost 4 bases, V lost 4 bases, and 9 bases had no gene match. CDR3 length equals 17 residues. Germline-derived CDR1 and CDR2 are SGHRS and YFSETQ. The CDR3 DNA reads TGCGCCAGCAGCCCTGGACTAGCGGGAGGGCCTGGATACGAGCAGTACTTC. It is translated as CASSPGLAGGPGYEQYF.

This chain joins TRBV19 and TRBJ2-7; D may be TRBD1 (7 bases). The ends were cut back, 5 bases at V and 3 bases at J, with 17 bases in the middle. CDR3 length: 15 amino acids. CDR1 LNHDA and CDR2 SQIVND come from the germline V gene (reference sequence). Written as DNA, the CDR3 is TGTGCCAGTAGTCCAGACAGGGAGGCCTACTACGAGCAGTACTTC. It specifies CASSPDREAYYEQYF.

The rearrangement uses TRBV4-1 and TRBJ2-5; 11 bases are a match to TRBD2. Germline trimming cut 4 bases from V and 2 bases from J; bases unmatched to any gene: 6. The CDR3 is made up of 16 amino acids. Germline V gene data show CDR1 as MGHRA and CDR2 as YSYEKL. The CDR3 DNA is TGCGCCAGCAGCCCTAGACTAGCGGGGCGGCAAGAGACCCAGTACTTC. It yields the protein CASSPRLAGRQETQYF.